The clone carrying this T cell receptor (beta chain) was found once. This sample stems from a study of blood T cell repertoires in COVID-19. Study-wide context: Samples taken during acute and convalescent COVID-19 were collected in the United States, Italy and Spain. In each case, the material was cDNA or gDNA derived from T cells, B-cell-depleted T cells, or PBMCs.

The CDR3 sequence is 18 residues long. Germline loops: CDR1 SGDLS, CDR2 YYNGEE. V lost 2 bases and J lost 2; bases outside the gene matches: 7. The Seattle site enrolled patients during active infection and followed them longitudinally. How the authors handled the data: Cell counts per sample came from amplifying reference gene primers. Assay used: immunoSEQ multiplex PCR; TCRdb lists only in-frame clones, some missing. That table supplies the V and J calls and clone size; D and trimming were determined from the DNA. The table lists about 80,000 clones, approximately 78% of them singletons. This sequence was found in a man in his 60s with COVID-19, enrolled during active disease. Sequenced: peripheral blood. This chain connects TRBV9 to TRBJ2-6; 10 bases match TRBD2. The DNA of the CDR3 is TGTGCCAGCAGCGTTTTAGCGGGAGGACCTCCTGGGGCCAACGTCCTGACTTTC. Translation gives CASSVLAGGPPGANVLTF.